Listed below are T cell receptor beta chains from one sample, sequenced in a study of blood T cell repertoires in COVID-19. Profiling relied on immunoSEQ multiplex PCR, and the TCRdb table lists in-frame clones only, not all of them. The repertoire consists of 150,000 or so clones, with approximately 87% occurring once and the leading ten covering 1.2%. What was sequenced was PBMCs or T cells enriched from blood (not recorded which). These receptors were obtained from a woman in her 30s with acute COVID-19. The CDR3 runs from the conserved cysteine through the conserved F or W. Fields, in order: D gene, V gene, clone size, J gene, CDR3 DNA, CDR3 protein. D genes are given only for firm matches. A row's size may be missing; if present it is once, few, many or a size class.

D gene: TRBD1
V gene: TRBV4-3
clone size: -
J gene: TRBJ1-4
CDR3 DNA: TGCGCCAGCAGCCAAGATTTCAGACAGGGGGGGTGGTATGGGGAAAAACTGTTTTTT
CDR3 protein: CASSQDFRQGGWYGEKLFF

D gene: -
V gene: TRBV7-8
clone size: -
J gene: TRBJ1-2
CDR3 DNA: TGTGCCAGCAGCTTATTAGAGGACTTCTATGGCTACACCTTC
CDR3 protein: CASSLLEDFYGYTF

D gene: TRBD1
V gene: TRBV7-3
clone size: -
J gene: TRBJ2-7
CDR3 DNA: TGTGCCAGCAGCTTATCGGGACAGGGGGCGGACGAGCAGTACTTC
CDR3 protein: CASSLSGQGADEQYF

D gene: TRBD1
V gene: TRBV5-1
clone size: -
J gene: TRBJ1-2
CDR3 DNA: TGCGCCAGCAGCCACAGGGGCCTTGGTGATGGCTACACCTTC
CDR3 protein: CASSHRGLGDGYTF

D gene: TRBD2
V gene: TRBV29-1
clone size: -
J gene: TRBJ2-7
CDR3 DNA: TGCAGCGTTGAAACCGCGGGAGGAACCTACGAGCAGTACTTC
CDR3 protein: CSVETAGGTYEQYF

D gene: TRBD1
V gene: TRBV20-1
clone size: -
J gene: TRBJ2-3
CDR3 DNA: TGCAGTGCTAGTTCAGGACAGGGGCCAGATACGCAGTATTTT
CDR3 protein: CSASSGQGPDTQYF

D gene: -
V gene: TRBV4-3
clone size: -
J gene: TRBJ2-3
CDR3 DNA: TGCGCCAGCAGCCAAGTGGGCCTAGCCAGAGGGACAGATACGCAGTATTTT
CDR3 protein: CASSQVGLARGTDTQYF

D gene: TRBD2
V gene: TRBV7-2
clone size: -
J gene: TRBJ2-3
CDR3 DNA: TGTGCCAGCAGGGGAGGGAGAGCGTTGTCAGATACGCAGTATTTT
CDR3 protein: CASRGGRALSDTQYF

D gene: TRBD1
V gene: TRBV18
clone size: -
J gene: TRBJ1-2
CDR3 DNA: TGTGCCAGCTCACTCCGGACAGGTGATAACTATGGCTACACCTTC
CDR3 protein: CASSLRTGDNYGYTF

D gene: -
V gene: TRBV6-2/TRBV6-3
clone size: -
J gene: TRBJ2-1
CDR3 DNA: TGTGCCAGCAGTTACCCTTTGTATGAGCAGTTCTTC
CDR3 protein: CASSYPLYEQFF

D gene: TRBD2
V gene: TRBV4-2
clone size: -
J gene: TRBJ2-1
CDR3 DNA: TGTGCCAGCGGAACCGGGACTAGCGTCTACAATGAGCAGTTCTTC
CDR3 protein: CASGTGTSVYNEQFF

D gene: TRBD1
V gene: TRBV5-3
clone size: -
J gene: TRBJ1-5
CDR3 DNA: TGTGCCAGAAGCTCGGGACAGGGGAGTCAGCCCCAGCATTTT
CDR3 protein: CARSSGQGSQPQHF

D gene: -
V gene: TRBV5-1
clone size: -
J gene: TRBJ2-1
CDR3 DNA: TGCGCCAGCAGCCCTTCCAGGTCCTACAATGAGCAGTTCTTC
CDR3 protein: CASSPSRSYNEQFF

D gene: TRBD1
V gene: TRBV5-4
clone size: -
J gene: TRBJ1-4
CDR3 DNA: TGTGCCAGCAGCTTGACAGGGGATATGGAAAAACTGTTTTTT
CDR3 protein: CASSLTGDMEKLFF

D gene: -
V gene: TRBV4-1
clone size: -
J gene: TRBJ1-4
CDR3 DNA: TGCGCCAGCAGCCTAACCGGGACATTGCCTGAAAAACTGTTTTTT
CDR3 protein: CASSLTGTLPEKLFF

D gene: -
V gene: TRBV6-2/TRBV6-3
clone size: -
J gene: TRBJ2-7
CDR3 DNA: TGTGCCAGCAGTTACTTCAGCGGGTCCTACGAGCAGTACTTC
CDR3 protein: CASSYFSGSYEQYF

D gene: TRBD2
V gene: TRBV27
clone size: once
J gene: TRBJ2-7
CDR3 DNA: TGTGCCAGCAGTTTATATGGTAGCGGGAGAGGGAGCTCCTACGAGCAGTACTTC
CDR3 protein: CASSLYGSGRGSSYEQYF

D gene: TRBD1
V gene: TRBV19
clone size: -
J gene: TRBJ1-2
CDR3 DNA: TGTGCCAGTAGTCCACGGGGACAGGGGAACTATGGCTACACCTTC
CDR3 protein: CASSPRGQGNYGYTF

D gene: -
V gene: TRBV6-1
clone size: -
J gene: TRBJ1-3
CDR3 DNA: TGTGCCAGCAGTGAAGGCGGAGGGTTCCCCTCTGGAAACACCATATATTTT
CDR3 protein: CASSEGGGFPSGNTIYF

D gene: -
V gene: TRBV3-1/TRBV3-2
clone size: -
J gene: TRBJ2-5
CDR3 DNA: TGTGCCAGCAGCCAATTCCAAAATGCGGAGACCCAGTACTTC
CDR3 protein: CASSQFQNAETQYF

D gene: TRBD1
V gene: TRBV6-5
clone size: once
J gene: TRBJ1-1
CDR3 DNA: TGTGCCAGCAGTCACACAGGGGGCGGCACTGAAGCTTTCTTT
CDR3 protein: CASSHTGGGTEAFF

D gene: TRBD1
V gene: TRBV23-1
clone size: few
J gene: TRBJ1-1
CDR3 DNA: TGCGCCAGCAGACTACAGGGGAATGTGGCTGAAGCTTTCTTT
CDR3 protein: CASRLQGNVAEAFF

D gene: TRBD1
V gene: TRBV28
clone size: -
J gene: TRBJ1-1
CDR3 DNA: TGTGCCAGCAGTTTGACAGGGAGCGCTGAAGCTTTCTTT
CDR3 protein: CASSLTGSAEAFF

D gene: TRBD2
V gene: TRBV7-3
clone size: few
J gene: TRBJ2-2
CDR3 DNA: TGTGCCAGCGGGGGACTAGCGGGATTGAACACCGGGGAGCTGTTTTTT
CDR3 protein: CASGGLAGLNTGELFF

D gene: TRBD2
V gene: TRBV3-1/TRBV3-2
clone size: -
J gene: TRBJ2-7
CDR3 DNA: TGTGCCAGCAGCCAAGATTTTGCTAGCGGATACTACGAGCAGTACTTC
CDR3 protein: CASSQDFASGYYEQYF

D gene: -
V gene: TRBV19
clone size: -
J gene: TRBJ2-1
CDR3 DNA: TGTGCCAGTAGTATGGCCCCAGGGGTTCTTAATGAGCAGTTCTTC
CDR3 protein: CASSMAPGVLNEQFF

D gene: TRBD2
V gene: TRBV6-1
clone size: -
J gene: TRBJ2-1
CDR3 DNA: TGTGCCAGCAGTGAGTTAGGGACTAGCGGCTACAATGAGCAGTTCTTC
CDR3 protein: CASSELGTSGYNEQFF

D gene: TRBD1
V gene: TRBV18
clone size: -
J gene: TRBJ2-1
CDR3 DNA: TGTGCCAGCTCACGGGCAGGGGGTGTTCTAGCTTCGTCCTACAATGAGCAGTTCTTC
CDR3 protein: CASSRAGGVLASSYNEQFF

D gene: TRBD1
V gene: TRBV6-5
clone size: -
J gene: TRBJ1-1
CDR3 DNA: TGTGCCAGCAGTTCGACGCTGACAGGGGCCACTGAAGCTTTCTTT
CDR3 protein: CASSSTLTGATEAFF

D gene: -
V gene: TRBV5-6
clone size: -
J gene: TRBJ1-1
CDR3 DNA: TGTGCCAGCAGCTTGGCGGGGGGAGGTACTGAAGCTTTCTTT
CDR3 protein: CASSLAGGGTEAFF

D gene: -
V gene: TRBV7-2
clone size: -
J gene: TRBJ2-3
CDR3 DNA: TGTGCCAGCAGCTTAGCACGGGTCGGGGTCCCAGATACGCAGTATTTT
CDR3 protein: CASSLARVGVPDTQYF

D gene: TRBD2
V gene: TRBV24-1
clone size: -
J gene: TRBJ2-3
CDR3 DNA: TGTGCCACCAGTGACCAATCCGGGACTAGCGGGACAGATACGCAGTATTTT
CDR3 protein: CATSDQSGTSGTDTQYF

D gene: -
V gene: TRBV19
clone size: -
J gene: TRBJ2-2
CDR3 DNA: TGTGCCAGTAGTCGACGACAGGCCCCGAACACCGGGGAGCTGTTTTTT
CDR3 protein: CASSRRQAPNTGELFF

D gene: TRBD1
V gene: TRBV18
clone size: -
J gene: TRBJ2-7
CDR3 DNA: TGTGCCAGCTCACCCGGAGGACAGGGGACCTACGAGCAGTACTTC
CDR3 protein: CASSPGGQGTYEQYF

D gene: TRBD1
V gene: TRBV9
clone size: -
J gene: TRBJ2-6
CDR3 DNA: TGTGCCAGCAGCCGGACAGGGCCTGGGGCCAACGTCCTGACTTTC
CDR3 protein: CASSRTGPGANVLTF

D gene: -
V gene: TRBV5-6
clone size: -
J gene: TRBJ2-3
CDR3 DNA: TGTGCCAGCAGCTACCAGACGGGGGATACGCAGTATTTT
CDR3 protein: CASSYQTGDTQYF

D gene: -
V gene: TRBV7-2
clone size: -
J gene: TRBJ1-2
CDR3 DNA: TGTGCCAGCAGCAATCCCGGGACTGCCTATGGCTACACCTTC
CDR3 protein: CASSNPGTAYGYTF

D gene: TRBD2
V gene: TRBV20-1
clone size: -
J gene: TRBJ2-5
CDR3 DNA: TGCAGTGCTAGTTTATGGACTAGCGGGAGGGCAGAGACCCAGTACTTC
CDR3 protein: CSASLWTSGRAETQYF

D gene: -
V gene: TRBV9
clone size: -
J gene: TRBJ2-7
CDR3 DNA: TGTGCCAGCAGCGTTGGAGTAGCGATAACCTACGAGCAGTACTTC
CDR3 protein: CASSVGVAITYEQYF

D gene: -
V gene: TRBV28
clone size: -
J gene: TRBJ1-2
CDR3 DNA: TGTGCCAGCCGGGACAATAGCTATGGCTACACCTTC
CDR3 protein: CASRDNSYGYTF

D gene: -
V gene: TRBV4-3
clone size: few
J gene: TRBJ2-3
CDR3 DNA: TGCGCCAGCAGCCAAGGCCTAGCCGGCACAGATACGCAGTATTTT
CDR3 protein: CASSQGLAGTDTQYF

D gene: -
V gene: TRBV4-2
clone size: -
J gene: TRBJ1-3
CDR3 DNA: TGTGCCAGCAGCCAAGAATGGGGCCAGAGCTCTGGAAACACCATATATTTT
CDR3 protein: CASSQEWGQSSGNTIYF